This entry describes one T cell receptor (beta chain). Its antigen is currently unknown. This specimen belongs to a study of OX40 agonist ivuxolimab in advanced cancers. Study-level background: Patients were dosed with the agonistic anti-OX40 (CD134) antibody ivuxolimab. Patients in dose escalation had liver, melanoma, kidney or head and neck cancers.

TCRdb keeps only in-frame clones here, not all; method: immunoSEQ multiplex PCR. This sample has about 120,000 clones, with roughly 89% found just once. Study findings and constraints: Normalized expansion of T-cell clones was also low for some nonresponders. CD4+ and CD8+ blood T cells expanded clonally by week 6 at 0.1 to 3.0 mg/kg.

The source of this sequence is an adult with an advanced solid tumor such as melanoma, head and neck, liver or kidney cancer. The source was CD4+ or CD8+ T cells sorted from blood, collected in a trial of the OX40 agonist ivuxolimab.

The CDR3 is CASSRQAGGPPETQYF. For the CDR3, the DNA is TGTGCCAGCAGCCGGCAGGCGGGGGGTCCCCCGGAGACCCAGTACTTC. The rearrangement uses TRBV7-2 and TRBJ2-5, with 8 bases fitting TRBD2. In germline, CDR1 is SGHTA, CDR2 FQGNSA. J gave up 5 bases and V 5 bases, and 13 bases lay outside the gene matches. This CDR3 comprises 16 residues.